The text below deals with one TCR beta chain. The sample comes from a study of chemoradiotherapy in HPV16-positive cancers. The table came from immunoSEQ multiplex PCR; TCRdb's copy has only in-frame clones and leaves some out. Counted here are over 15,000 clones, just under 80% occurring once; the ten biggest clones make up roughly 11%. V lost 3 bases, J lost 0 bases, and 16 bases lay in between. The CDR3 consists of 18 residues. Germline loops: CDR1 SGHRS, CDR2 YFSETQ. The receptor comes from a human donor with HPV-associated anogenital cancer. This sample was gathered from a patient who underwent chemoradiotherapy. The chain links TRBV5-1 to TRBJ2-6; D perhaps matches TRBD1 (6 bases). The CDR3 DNA follows: TGCGCCAGCAGCTCTTCTAACAGGGCTCGCTCTGGGGCCAACGTCCTGACTTTC. Its protein product is CASSSSNRARSGANVLTF.